The rows below give T cell receptor beta chains drawn from one sample of a study of technical replicates of blood from four donors. Measured with immunoSEQ multiplex PCR; TCRdb has only the in-frame clones, and not every one. The sample contains 82,000 or so clones, 96% of which appear only once. Sample: T cells isolated from PBMCs. Receptors were obtained from a human donor in good health. The CDR3 runs from the conserved cysteine through the conserved F or W.

CDR3aa | v_gene
CASSLDGGSSYNEQFF | TRBV6-5
CASSYSEGGGYTF | TRBV6-5
CASSIGALVTEAFF | TRBV19
CASSYSWGTGSYEQYF | TRBV6-5
CASSWSGRDTQYF | TRBV5-6
CASSGDIEKLFF | TRBV11-3
CASSRWTLGNTEAFF | TRBV7-7
CAIRDTGELFF | TRBV10-3
CASSSDRGHGYTF | TRBV7-9
CASSFLAGTDTQYF | TRBV5-6
CASSLDWLAAYEQYF | TRBV11-1
CASSFRGALETQYF | TRBV28
CASSLQGETQYF | TRBV13
CASSYSTDPNTEAFF | TRBV6-5
CASSRSSGNTDTQYF | TRBV7-2
CASSASPSGTYEQYF | TRBV9
CASSPRDGDTEAFF | TRBV19
CASSQEGQTIYNEQFF | TRBV4-2
CASSRLPSGQYF | TRBV14
CASSQVGRGRDEQYF | TRBV4-1
CASSMGASGAYEQYF | TRBV19
CASSLSGDQETQYF | TRBV7-3
CASSERTSGSIGSHEQYF | TRBV5-1